One sample yielded the 29 T cell receptor beta chains listed below, sequenced in a study of lymphopenia after photon versus proton radiotherapy. Assay used: immunoSEQ multiplex PCR; TCRdb lists only in-frame clones, some missing. Of tens of thousands of clones listed, over 70% are singletons. Sequences were derived from peripheral blood, sampled from a patient treated with proton-based radiotherapy. The receptors stem from a man in his fifties or sixties with pancreatic cancer.

The chain joins TRBV15 to TRBJ1-1; D gene ambiguous. CDR3 length: 16 residues. Germline V lookup: CDR1 LNHNV, CDR2 YYDKDF (reference sequence). V lost 0 bases, J lost 4 bases, and 15 bases lay in between. For the CDR3, the DNA is TGTGCCACCAGCAGAGATGTATTGTGGGCGGGCACTGAAGCTTTCTTT. As protein: CATSRDVLWAGTEAFF.

The chain carries TRBV6-5 and TRBJ2-7, with no clear D. Germline V gene sequence: CDR1 MNHEY, CDR2 SVGAGI. This CDR3 contains 13 residues. Between the trimmed V and J ends, which lost 0 bases and 2 bases, there was a span of 5 bases. The CDR3 DNA is TGTGCCAGCAGTTACTCCGGAGCCTACGAGCAGTACTTC. This sequence encodes CASSYSGAYEQYF.

The chain is built from TRBV28 and TRBJ1-2, with D unresolved. Trimming removed 6 bases at V and 6 bases at J, with 11 bases between. CDR3 length: 12 residues. Germline CDR1 is MDHEN and CDR2 is SYDVKM. As DNA, the CDR3 is TGTGCCAGCAGCACTACGCCCCATGGCTACACCTTC. This sequence encodes CASSTTPHGYTF.

This clone showed up many times. The rearrangement joins TRBV6-1 to TRBJ2-7, with D possibly TRBD2 on 6 matching bases. The CDR3 runs 13 residues. The V end was cut by 4 bases, the J end by 2 bases, with 9 bases between. The germline CDR1 and CDR2 sequences are MNHNS and SASEGT. The CDR3 DNA sequence: TGTGCCAGCAGTGTGGCGGGGACCTACGAGCAGTACTTC. This codes for CASSVAGTYEQYF.

This clone was observed once. The CDR3 spells CASSMPGSNQPQHF. DNA for the CDR3: TGTGCCAGCAGTATGCCGGGTAGCAATCAGCCCCAGCATTTT. This chain joins TRBV5-5 and TRBJ1-5; D gene ambiguous. Trimming pared 5 bases from V and 0 bases from J, leaving 9 bases between. Germline lookup yields CDR1 SGHKS and CDR2 YYEKEE (reference sequence). The CDR3 runs to 14 residues.

V usage is TRBV6-1 and J usage is TRBJ2-7, with D perhaps TRBD1 or TRBD2 (6 bases each). CDR1 is MNHNS, CDR2 SASEGT, per germline. The V end was cut by 1 base, the J end by 1 base, with 11 bases between. This CDR3 spans 15 amino acids. CDR3 region: CASSEGGAQSYEQYF. The DNA of the CDR3 is TGTGCCAGCAGTGAAGGGGGGGCGCAGTCCTACGAGCAGTACTTC.

The V and J genes are TRBV6-1 and TRBJ1-1; no definite D call. CDR3 size: 11 residues. The germline gives CDR1 MNHNS, CDR2 SASEGT. V lost 6 bases to trimming and J lost 7 bases, with 9 bases between them. The CDR3, as DNA: TGTGCCAGCAGATCGTGGGATGAAGCTTTCTTT. It encodes CASRSWDEAFF.

The CDR3 here is CASSESGVPTTDTQYF. CDR3 bases: TGTGCCAGCAGTGAATCCGGCGTCCCCACCACAGATACGCAGTATTTT. The J gene is TRBJ2-3, the V gene TRBV6-1, with D uncertain. The germline V and J ends were trimmed by 2 bases and 2 bases, with 14 bases remaining between them. CDR1 is MNHNS, CDR2 SASEGT, per germline. The CDR3 length is 16 residues.

The sample holds one count of this clone. This rearrangement joins TRBV7-9 to TRBJ2-7; 10 bases line up with TRBD1. The germline CDR1 and CDR2 sequences are SEHNR and FQNEAQ (reference sequence). V gave up 1 base and J gave up 5 bases; unmatched junction bases: 5. The CDR3 is 15 residues long. Here the CDR3 reads CASSLVGTGVHEQYF. Here the CDR3 DNA reads TGTGCCAGCAGCTTAGTCGGGACAGGGGTGCACGAGCAGTACTTC.

This chain links TRBV4-1 with TRBJ1-1; D not certain. Between the trimmed V and J ends, which lost 7 bases and 5 bases, there was a span of 17 bases. Germline V gives CDR1 MGHRA, CDR2 YSYEKL. The CDR3 spans 14 residues. CDR3 nucleotide sequence: TGCGCCAGCAATTTCGGTCAGAGGAGGACTGAAGCTTTCTTT. Translating gives CASNFGQRRTEAFF.

As to this clone: An end of the junction does not agree with germline; a read error may underlie this. This chain connects TRBV25-1 to TRBJ1-3, with TRBD1 as a possible D gene (6 bases). Germline V gene sequence: CDR1 MGHDK, CDR2 SYGVNS. The CDR3 covers 16 residues. CDR3 sequence: CASSDQQGGPGYTIYF. In nucleotides, the CDR3 is TGTGCCAGCAGTGACCAACAGGGAGGACCTGGATACACCATATATTTT.

The V gene is TRBV25-1, the J gene TRBJ2-3; D possibly corresponds to TRBD2 (6 bases). The V and J ends lost 5 bases and 2 bases respectively, with 17 bases between them. The CDR3 has 16 residues. Germline-derived CDR1 and CDR2 are MGHDK and SYGVNS. The CDR3 DNA is TGTGCCAGCAGTAGCGCTACTAGCAGTTACACAGATACGCAGTATTTT. Translating gives CASSSATSSYTDTQYF.

The chain combines TRBV19 with TRBJ2-7; 9 positions match TRBD2. With V trimmed by 6 bases and J by 5 bases, 11 bases remained unmatched. From germline, CDR1 is LNHDA and CDR2 SQIVND (reference sequence). The CDR3 is made up of 15 amino acids. CDR3 residues: CASSSGASGANEQYF. CDR3 bases: TGTGCCAGTAGCTCGGGGGCTAGCGGGGCAAACGAGCAGTACTTC.

This clone was seen at least ten times. The rearrangement links TRBV4-1 to TRBJ2-7, with a possible D match to TRBD1 (6 bases). Trimming removed 4 bases at V and 3 bases at J, with 13 bases between. The CDR3 sequence is 14 residues long. The germline CDR1 and CDR2 sequences are MGHRA and YSYEKL. CDR3 coding DNA: TGCGCCAGCAGCCTCGGACAGTCCCACTACGAGCAGTACTTC. Its translation: CASSLGQSHYEQYF.

The chain combines TRBV19 with TRBJ1-5; 7 nucleotides match TRBD1. The CDR3 consists of 14 residues. V shed 8 bases and J 4 bases; nucleotides not matched to a gene: 8. Germline CDR1 and CDR2: LNHDA and SQIVND (reference sequence). The CDR3 nucleotides read TGTGCCAGTGTTAGACAGGGTCCTAATCAGCCCCAGCATTTT. Its translation is CASVRQGPNQPQHF.

The J gene is TRBJ2-3, the V gene TRBV4-1; 7 bases line up with TRBD2. V lost 3 bases and J lost 1; bases outside the gene matches: 7. Germline lookup yields CDR1 MGHRA and CDR2 YSYEKL. The CDR3 spans 16 residues. The chain's CDR3 is CASSHPSGGGTDTQYF. CDR3 nucleotides: TGCGCCAGCAGCCACCCTAGCGGAGGTGGCACAGATACGCAGTATTTT.

The CDR3 sequence: CASSLRHPYEQYF. The CDR3 DNA is TGTGCCAGCAGTTTACGACACCCCTACGAGCAGTACTTC. This chain uses TRBV28 with TRBJ2-7, with D uncertain. The germline V and J ends were trimmed by 2 bases and 2 bases, with 7 bases remaining between them. The CDR3 consists of 13 residues. Germline V gene sequence: CDR1 MDHEN, CDR2 SYDVKM.

The chain joins TRBV7-2 to TRBJ1-1, with D perhaps matching TRBD1 (5 bases). This CDR3 has 15 amino acids. The V and J ends lost 3 bases and 5 bases respectively, with 16 bases between them. CDR1 is SGHTA and CDR2 is FQGNSA in the germline V gene. The CDR3 coding sequence is TGTGCCAGCAGCTTCAGCAGGGAATTTAGGACTGAAGCTTTCTTT. This sequence encodes CASSFSREFRTEAFF.

The chain employs TRBV11-3 and TRBJ2-2; D unresolved. This CDR3 spans 13 amino acids. V was shortened by 8 bases and J by 1 base, with 8 bases between the two germline ends. The V gene's germline CDR1 is SGHNT and CDR2 YENEEA. The DNA for the CDR3 is TGTGCCAGCGGCCAGGAGAACACCGGGGAGCTGTTTTTT. Amino acid sequence: CASGQENTGELFF.

This sequence joins TRBV5-1 and TRBJ2-3; no reliable D call. In germline, CDR1 is SGHRS, CDR2 YFSETQ. Trimming cost V 1 base and J 5 bases, with 2 bases left between them. The CDR3 length is 11 residues. CDR3 nucleotide sequence: TGCGCCAGCAGCTTGAAAGATACGCAGTATTTT. This gives the protein CASSLKDTQYF.

The chain couples TRBV29-1 to TRBJ2-5; D gene unclear. Germline V gives CDR1 SQVTM, CDR2 ANQGSEA. V was cut by 4 bases and J by 7 bases, with 16 bases left in between. The CDR3 is made up of 13 amino acids. In nucleotides, the CDR3 is TGCAGCGTTGGGTCTGCGTCCTGGGGGACCCAGTACTTC. Protein sequence: CSVGSASWGTQYF.

The chain has TRBV18 and TRBJ2-4; D possibly corresponds to TRBD1 (5 bases). V was pared by 0 bases and J by 0 bases, with 15 bases between. The CDR3 extends over 18 amino acids. The V gene's germline CDR1 is KGHSH and CDR2 LQKENI. The CDR3, as DNA: TGTGCCAGCTCACCACCTAGGGGAAGTGATATAGCCAAAAACATTCAGTACTTC. Its translation: CASSPPRGSDIAKNIQYF.

V gene TRBV30 combines with J gene TRBJ2-5; 8 bases agree with TRBD2. The CDR3 runs to 17 residues. CDR1 and CDR2 (germline): GTSNPN, SVGIG (reference sequence). The junction had 15 bases not matched to a gene; V was cut back by 3 bases and J by 3 bases. The CDR3 nucleotides are TGTGCCTGGAGCAAAGTTTTCGCGGGAGGTTCAGAAGAGACCCAGTACTTC. Translated, it gives CAWSKVFAGGSEETQYF.

The chain carries TRBV30 and TRBJ2-1; a possible D gene is TRBD2 (5 bases). This CDR3 is built from 12 residues. Germline CDR1 and CDR2: GTSNPN and SVGIG (reference sequence). Trimming took off 0 bases at V and 14 bases at J, with 14 bases between the two ends. The CDR3 here is CAWSVGVSSKFF. CDR3 DNA: TGTGCCTGGAGTGTCGGGGTTAGCTCGAAGTTCTTC.

The chain has TRBV7-2 and TRBJ2-7; no reliable D call. V lost 5 bases to trimming and J lost 5 bases, with 19 bases between them. This CDR3 has 15 amino acids. Germline V lookup: CDR1 SGHTA, CDR2 FQGNSA. CDR3 loop: CASSPRGPLLHEQYF. As DNA, the CDR3 is TGTGCCAGCAGCCCCCGAGGACCCCTATTGCACGAGCAGTACTTC.

The chain combines TRBV28 with TRBJ2-1, with 8 positions matching TRBD1. CDR1 and CDR2 (germline): MDHEN, SYDVKM. J lost 9 bases, V lost 6 bases, and 16 bases had no gene match. This CDR3 region has 16 residues. CDR3 amino acids: CASSVHGTGKRGEQFF. The CDR3 coding sequence is TGTGCCAGCAGCGTACACGGGACAGGTAAAAGGGGTGAGCAGTTCTTC.

In its sample, this clone was seen once. The rearrangement links TRBV27 to TRBJ1-1; D not certain. The CDR3 contains 13 residues. V lost 5 bases to trimming and J lost 7 bases, with 14 bases between them. Germline V gene lookup returns CDR1 MNHEY and CDR2 SMNVEV (reference sequence). The CDR3 region is CASSRNGELEAFF. The CDR3 nucleotides read TGTGCCAGCAGTCGAAATGGGGAGCTTGAAGCTTTCTTT.

CDR3 sequence: CSVEPPGSSEAFF. DNA for the CDR3: TGCAGCGTTGAACCCCCGGGATCCAGTGAAGCTTTCTTT. The chain carries TRBV29-1 and TRBJ1-1; the D is unclear. CDR1 SQVTM and CDR2 ANQGSEA come from the germline V gene. The CDR3 is made up of 13 amino acids. Trimming left V 2 bases short and J 7 bases short, with 14 bases between.

The V gene is TRBV10-3, the J gene TRBJ2-3; D is possibly TRBD2 (5 bases). The CDR3 is 16 residues long. Trimming stripped 3 bases from V and 2 bases from J, with 15 bases between. CDR1 and CDR2 (germline): ENHRY, SYGVKD. Here the CDR3 reads CAISERGTTNTDTQYF. The DNA for the CDR3 is TGTGCCATCAGTGAACGGGGAACTACAAACACAGATACGCAGTATTTT.